The 11 T cell receptor beta chains presented below share a single source sample, sequenced in a study of response to subunit inactivated influenza vaccine. TCRdb re-called the RT-PCR reads through MiXCR, storing one row per CDR3 protein. The repertoire holds a few hundred thousand distinct CDR3 sequences, 12% to 15% seen once, with 11% in the top ten. The sequenced sample was PBMCs from blood, obtained less than 13 days after vaccination. All receptors derive from a man between 45 and 60 years old who received an inactivated influenza vaccine.

This sequence joins TRBV7-2 and TRBJ2-7; 11 positions agree with TRBD1. CDR3 length equals 14 residues. V shed 4 bases, J shed 7 bases, and the junction held 6 bases outside the gene matches. Per the germline V gene, CDR1 is SGHTA and CDR2 is FQGNSA. The CDR3 DNA sequence: TGTGCCAGCAGCTATGGACAGGGGGCGAGGGAGCAGTACTTC. Protein sequence: CASSYGQGAREQYF.

This clonotype was observed a handful of times. In nucleotides, the CDR3 is TGTGCCAGCGCCATGTCCGGGATGTCGGGCACAGATACGCAGTATTTT. This codes for CASAMSGMSGTDTQYF. The chain uses TRBV7-2 and TRBJ2-3, with D possibly TRBD2 on 5 matching bases. This CDR3 spans 16 amino acids. Deletions cut 8 bases from V and 1 base from J, with 19 bases between. The germline V gene has CDR1 SGHTA and CDR2 FQGNSA. Based on the CDR3 plus reference TRBV7-2 and TRBJ2-3, the full variable domain is GAGVSQSPSNKVTEKGKDVELRCDPISGHTALYWYRQSLGQGLEFLIYFQGNSAPDKSGLPSDRFSAERTGGSVSTLTIQRTQQEDSAVYLCASAMSGMSGTDTQYFGPGTRLTVL.

The table lists this clonotype with a few counts. This chain joins TRBV7-9 and TRBJ2-3; 11 positions agree with TRBD2. The V segment lost 5 bases and the J segment 4 bases; nucleotides outside the gene matches: 5. Germline V gives CDR1 SEHNR, CDR2 FQNEAQ (reference sequence). The CDR3 is 15 amino acids. CDR3 amino acids: CASSKTSGAPDTQYF. CDR3 DNA sequence: TGTGCCAGCAGCAAGACTAGCGGGGCCCCAGATACGCAGTATTTT.

The rearrangement uses TRBV18 and TRBJ2-3, with D perhaps TRBD2 (6 bases). The CDR3 length is 15 residues. Trimming pared 1 base from V and 4 bases from J, leaving 12 bases between. The germline gives CDR1 KGHSH, CDR2 LQKENI. In DNA form, the CDR3 reads TGTGCCAGCTCACCACGACGGGGGATCCCAGATACGCAGTATTTT. It codes for CASSPRRGIPDTQYF.

The chain couples TRBV6-1 to TRBJ2-1; no clear D gene. This CDR3 region has 13 residues. The germline gives CDR1 MNHNS, CDR2 SASEGT. The ends were cut back, 9 bases at V and 9 bases at J, with 18 bases in the middle. The CDR3 nucleotides read TGTGCCAGAACTGACGACGGTAGAGGTGAGCAGTTCTTC. Its protein is CARTDDGRGEQFF.

The chain is built from TRBV7-4 and TRBJ2-2; D is possibly TRBD1 (6 bases). Looked up from germline, CDR1 is SGHVT and CDR2 is SQSDAQ. The CDR3 length is 17 residues. V lost 1 base to trimming and J lost 1 base, with 13 bases between them. The CDR3 nucleotides are TGTGCCAGCAGCTTAGTAACCCGGACAGAGAACACCGGGGAGCTGTTTTTT. It yields the protein CASSLVTRTENTGELFF.

The chain couples TRBV4-3 to TRBJ2-7; D is possibly TRBD2 (6 bases). The ends were cut back, 3 bases at V and 2 bases at J, with 14 bases in the middle. This CDR3 contains 15 residues. Germline V gives CDR1 LGHNA, CDR2 YSLEER. The CDR3, as DNA: TGCGCCAGCAGCCATCAATTCACGGGGGCCTACGAGCAGTACTTC. Translated: CASSHQFTGAYEQYF.

The J gene is TRBJ2-3, the V gene TRBV6-1, with 7 bases lining up with TRBD1. With 1 base clipped from V and 3 bases from J, the junction kept 4 bases outside the gene matches. The CDR3 is 15 amino acids. Looked up from germline, CDR1 is MNHNS and CDR2 is SASEGT. The CDR3 region has the DNA TGTGCCAGCAGTGAAGGACAGGGTAGAACAGATACGCAGTATTTT. Amino acids: CASSEGQGRTDTQYF.

This clonotype was observed many times. The DNA for the CDR3 is TGTGCCCTGGGCGTCTCGGCTCGGGGCGAGCAGTACTTC. Its protein product is CALGVSARGEQYF. This chain uses TRBV30 with TRBJ2-7; tentatively, D is TRBD2 (5 bases). CDR1 and CDR2 from the germline V gene are GTSNPN and SVGIG (reference sequence). The CDR3 has 13 residues. V was cut by 8 bases and J by 6 bases, with 20 bases left in between. The entire variable domain, with the rest obtained from reference TRBV30 and TRBJ2-7, is as follows: SQTIHQWPATLVQPVGSPLSLECTVEGTSNPNLYWYRQAAGRGLQLLFYSVGIGQISSEVPQNLSASRPQDRQFILSSKKLLLSDSGFYLCALGVSARGEQYFGPGTRLTVT.

The V and J genes are TRBV28 and TRBJ2-7; tentative D call: TRBD1 (5 bases). CDR3 length: 15 residues. Germline loops: CDR1 MDHEN, CDR2 SYDVKM. Trimming pared 4 bases from V and 3 bases from J, leaving 16 bases between. CDR3 nucleotides: TGTGCCAGCAGTTGGGCAGGGCGGCTAGTCTACGAGCAGTACTTC. Translation: CASSWAGRLVYEQYF.

Only a few counts were recorded for this clonotype. The chain links TRBV28 to TRBJ2-1; possibly TRBD2 for D (6 bases). The CDR3 runs 13 residues. The V gene's germline CDR1 is MDHEN and CDR2 SYDVKM. The V and J ends lost 5 bases and 13 bases respectively, with 18 bases between them. CDR3 DNA: TGTGCCAGCAGTCCCCCCCCCGGGACTTATCAGTTCTTC. Its translation is CASSPPPGTYQFF.